These 11 T cell receptor beta chains originate from one sample sequenced in a study of identical twins. MiXCR was run by TCRdb on the 5' RACE reads, yielding one entry per CDR3 protein. The table has some 440,000 distinct CDR3 sequences, approximately 24% seen once. These data also featured in a second study, about T cells expressing NK-cell markers.

Sequenced sample: CD4+ T cells sorted from blood. Receptors were obtained from a woman between 18 and 30 years old in good health.

There are a few counts of this clonotype. The chain employs TRBV10-3 and TRBJ1-6, with 8 bases matching TRBD1. The CDR3 loop spans 14 amino acids. V was clipped by 4 bases and J by 10 bases; unmatched bases: 6. Germline-derived CDR1 and CDR2 are ENHRY and SYGVKD. CDR3 loop: CAISGDRGGSPLHF. The CDR3 DNA reads as TGTGCCATCAGTGGAGACAGGGGAGGATCACCCCTCCACTTT.

This clonotype showed up just a few times. The V call is TRBV5-1, the J call TRBJ2-1, with 11 bases fitting TRBD2. This CDR3 spans 20 amino acids. Germline CDR1 is SGHRS and CDR2 is YFSETQ. Losses at the gene ends were 1 base for V and 0 bases for J; bases not matched to a gene: 12. In DNA form, the CDR3 reads TGCGCCAGCAGCTTGTGGGGGAGACTAGCGGGGCCCACCTCCTACAATGAGCAGTTCTTC. This encodes CASSLWGRLAGPTSYNEQFF.

The chain is built from TRBV18 and TRBJ2-2; a weak D match, TRBD2 (5 bases). Looked up from germline, CDR1 is KGHSH and CDR2 is LQKENI. This CDR3 region has 15 residues. The V and J ends lost 6 bases and 3 bases respectively, with 14 bases between them. For the CDR3, the DNA is TGTGCCAGCTCCTTCGTCTTGCGGGACACCGGGGAGCTGTTTTTT. Its protein product is CASSFVLRDTGELFF.

This clonotype has just a few counts. The J gene is TRBJ2-5, the V gene TRBV10-3; 7 nucleotides align to TRBD2. CDR3 length equals 15 residues. Germline V gene lookup returns CDR1 ENHRY and CDR2 SYGVKD. Trimming took 5 bases from V and 3 from J; bases not matched to a gene: 9. This CDR3 is CAISHPFGGKETQYF. CDR3 coding DNA: TGTGCCATCAGTCATCCCTTCGGGGGGAAAGAGACCCAGTACTTC.

The sample holds many counts of this clonotype. The chain uses TRBV29-1 and TRBJ2-1, with D perhaps TRBD1 or TRBD2 (5 bases each). V was shortened by 8 bases and J by 1 base, with 12 bases between the two germline ends. This CDR3 is built from 13 residues. CDR1 and CDR2 from the germline V gene are SQVTM and ANQGSEA. This chain's CDR3 is CSSAWGSYNEQFF. The CDR3 DNA is TGCAGCAGTGCATGGGGGTCCTACAATGAGCAGTTCTTC.

This chain links TRBV12-3 or TRBV12-4 with TRBJ2-2; 9 bases agree with TRBD2. The V segment lost 7 bases and the J segment 2 bases; nucleotides outside the gene matches: 5. The CDR3 extends over 15 amino acids. Here the CDR3 reads CASTISGSNTGELFF. The CDR3 nucleotides are TGTGCCAGCACCATTAGCGGGAGTAACACCGGGGAGCTGTTTTTT.

As regards this clonotype: This could be a read error, since a much larger clone is one nucleotide away. This chain connects TRBV12-3 or TRBV12-4 to TRBJ2-2; D not resolved. CDR3 length: 16 amino acids. V lost 6 bases, J lost 5 bases, and 19 bases lay in between. CDR3 sequence: CASSCAGRRWTGELFF. The CDR3 nucleotides are TGTGCCAGCAGCTGTGCCGGGCGGAGATGGACCGGGGAGCTGTTTTTT.

This clonotype appeared a few times. J is TRBJ2-2 and V is TRBV7-2; D may be TRBD2 (7 bases). The CDR3 totals 17 residues. The germline V gene encodes CDR1 SGHTA and CDR2 FQGNSA. The V gene lost 5 bases and the J gene lost 4 bases, with 20 bases spanning the gap. CDR3 protein: CASSTRLGGRGTGELFF. The CDR3 DNA reads TGTGCCAGCAGCACCCGTCTAGGGGGGAGGGGCACCGGGGAGCTGTTTTTT.

In this sample, this clonotype turned up many times. The CDR3, as DNA: TGTGCCAGCACCAACCTCAATACGCAGTATTTT. Amino acid sequence: CASTNLNTQYF. The chain has TRBV12-3 or TRBV12-4 and TRBJ2-3; D not resolved. There are 11 residues in the CDR3. V lost 7 bases to trimming and J lost 7 bases, with 9 bases between them.

The V call is TRBV5-1, the J call TRBJ2-3; tentative D call: TRBD2 (6 bases). The CDR3 sequence is 15 residues long. V was cut by 1 base and J by 1 base, with 10 bases left in between. Germline CDR1 and CDR2: SGHRS and YFSETQ. The CDR3 DNA sequence: TGCGCCAGCAGCTTGCGGGGGAGCCGCACAGATACGCAGTATTTT. It is translated as CASSLRGSRTDTQYF.

The table lists this clonotype with a count of one. This chain links TRBV7-2 with TRBJ2-1; maybe TRBD1 (5 bases). The length of the CDR3 is 16 residues. V was shortened by 6 bases and J by 0 bases, with 15 bases between the two germline ends. Germline V gene lookup returns CDR1 SGHTA and CDR2 FQGNSA. The DNA for the CDR3 is TGTGCCAGCAGTCAAGGGCAGGGTGGCTCCTACAATGAGCAGTTCTTC. This gives the protein CASSQGQGGSYNEQFF.